Listed below are T cell receptor beta chains from one sample, sequenced in a study of cytomegalovirus exposure and HLA in healthy donors. The protocol was immunoSEQ multiplex PCR, while the TCRdb copy is restricted to in-frame clones and leaves out a portion. The sample includes more than 95,000 clones, around three quarters of them seen just once. Sequenced sample: PBMCs. These receptors were collected from a man aged 50 or older in good health and CMV-seropositive. Each CDR3 is given with its conserved first and last residue. Where a row states a size, it is once, few, many or the class of an expanded clone; other rows omit it.

TRBV5-4	-	TRBJ1-1	CASSFDSRNTEAFF
TRBV5-1	-	TRBJ1-4	CASSPDVGATNEKLFF
TRBV28	-	TRBJ1-6	CASNLGAVGLNSPLHF
TRBV4-2	-	TRBJ1-2	CASSPDRWQGADGYTF
TRBV5-5	-	TRBJ2-1	CASSPGQGLNNEQFF
TRBV19	few	TRBJ1-2	CASSRVGAWSYGYTF
TRBV5-4	-	TRBJ2-5	CASSSGGGQETQYF
TRBV6-1	-	TRBJ2-7	CASSEPGTGGYEQYF
TRBV6-1	-	TRBJ2-2	CASSGQVAGELFF
TRBV28	-	TRBJ2-2	CASSAPLGAINTGELFF
TRBV5-4	-	TRBJ1-3	CASSSRDRANGNTIYF
TRBV7-2	-	TRBJ2-7	CASSLAGTGLYEQYF
TRBV28	-	TRBJ1-1	CASSLRGRIAFF
TRBV29-1	-	TRBJ2-1	CSERQGAYNNEQFF
TRBV9	few	TRBJ2-6	CASSASAGVTSGANVLTF
TRBV28	-	TRBJ1-5	CASSLGGGNQPQHF
TRBV7-7	-	TRBJ2-1	CASSLDRGGNEQFF
TRBV6-6	-	TRBJ1-1	CASEGQVTEAFF
TRBV10-1	-	TRBJ1-1	CASSENMNTEAFF
TRBV27	few	TRBJ1-2	CASRGLIYGYTF
TRBV10-3	-	TRBJ2-7	CAISPGTMAYEQYF
TRBV23-1	-	TRBJ2-7	CASTTIKPGSYEQYF
TRBV15	-	TRBJ2-2	CATSSRTGDTGELFF
TRBV7-9	-	TRBJ2-2	CASSLTDAGQNTGELFF
TRBV11-2	-	TRBJ1-1	CASSQTGAEAFF
TRBV29-1	-	TRBJ2-1	CSVDTGGNEQFF